This T cell receptor beta chain was observed in a study of OX40 agonist ivuxolimab in advanced cancers. Study-level information: Dose-escalation patients had hepatocellular carcinoma, melanoma, renal cell or head and neck cancer. Three dose-escalation patients had partial responses: one with hepatocellular carcinoma and two with cutaneous melanoma.

TCRdb's table, derived via immunoSEQ multiplex PCR, lists solely in-frame clones and lacks some. The sample lists roughly 16,000 clones, about 88% seen once, with around 3.9% in the top ten. Looked up from germline, CDR1 is SGHRS and CDR2 is YFSETQ. The CDR3 has 13 amino acids. V was trimmed by 0 bases and J by 10 bases, leaving 11 bases between them. Concerning this clone itself: Its antigen is currently unknown.

Regarding the study as a whole: Average numbers of expanded clones were greater in CD8+ T cells than in CD4+.

Blood was sampled at baseline, cycle 4 day 1, and cycle 7 day 1. The sequence was obtained from an adult with an advanced solid tumor such as melanoma, head and neck, liver or kidney cancer. Sequenced here: CD4+ or CD8+ T cells sorted from blood, sampled in a trial of the OX40 agonist ivuxolimab. This rearrangement joins TRBV5-1 to TRBJ2-1; either TRBD1 or TRBD2 may fit D (5 bases each). The CDR3 sequence: CASSLVPGTEQFF. The CDR3 region has the DNA TGCGCCAGCAGCTTGGTTCCCGGGACCGAGCAGTTCTTC.